The source of this T cell receptor (beta chain) is a study of blood T cell repertoires in COVID-19. Across the whole study: In each case, the material was cDNA or gDNA derived from T cells, B-cell-depleted T cells, or PBMCs.

Clones were sequenced by immunoSEQ multiplex PCR, and TCRdb holds only the in-frame ones, with some missing. The sample consists of roughly 99,000 clones, 70% to 90% of them appearing once. From germline, CDR1 is KGHSH and CDR2 LQKENI. With 0 bases removed from V and 5 bases from J, the gap between germline ends came to 10 bases. The CDR3 extends over 14 amino acids. The rearrangement links TRBV18 to TRBJ2-5; no definite D call. Material: peripheral blood. This receptor was taken from a man aged 40-49 years with active or convalescent COVID-19. This CDR3 reads CASSPPNEEETQYF. The CDR3 DNA follows: TGTGCCAGCTCACCACCGAACGAGGAGGAGACCCAGTACTTC.